This is a list of T cell receptor beta chains from one sample in a study of blood T cell repertoires in COVID-19. The assay was immunoSEQ multiplex PCR, and TCRdb's table has in-frame clones only and misses some. The sample lists 150,000 to 200,000 clones, 85% to 90% seen once, with just under 8.5% in the top ten. Sequencing was carried out using peripheral blood. The receptors were gathered from a woman aged 55-69 years with acute or convalescent COVID-19. CDR3s include the opening cysteine and the closing phenylalanine or tryptophan. The D gene is left open where the match is weak. Some rows have no size entry. The others give once, few or many, or a class for an expanded clone.

TRBV12-5	-	TRBJ2-1	TRBD2	CASGESTSGSLNEQFF	TGTGCTAGTGGCGAATCGACTAGCGGGAGTCTCAATGAGCAGTTCTTC
TRBV28	-	TRBJ1-5	-	CASVPGDILDASNQPQHF	TGTGCCAGCGTCCCTGGGGACATCCTCGACGCCAGCAATCAGCCCCAGCATTTT
TRBV6-1	-	TRBJ1-2	TRBD1	CASRQGEGGYTF	TGTGCCAGCAGACAGGGGGAAGGGGGCTACACCTTC
TRBV7-6	-	TRBJ2-5	TRBD1	CASKPSRPGQGFAETQYF	TGTGCCAGCAAGCCGTCACGACCGGGACAGGGGTTCGCGGAGACCCAGTACTTC
TRBV23-1	-	TRBJ1-2	TRBD1	CASSQLRDRGGNGYTF	TGCGCCAGCAGTCAGTTGAGGGACAGGGGCGGGAATGGCTACACCTTC
TRBV3-1/TRBV3-2	-	TRBJ1-3	-	CASSHRGASGNTIYF	TGTGCCAGCAGCCACCGGGGAGCTTCGGGAAACACCATATATTTT
TRBV4-1	-	TRBJ1-4	TRBD1	CASSPLGTGASRGEKLFF	TGCGCCAGCAGTCCCTTGGGGACAGGGGCCAGTAGGGGTGAAAAACTGTTTTTT
TRBV3-1/TRBV3-2	-	TRBJ2-1	-	CASSQDPAPGGGEQFF	TGTGCCAGCAGCCAAGATCCGGCTCCCGGAGGTGGTGAGCAGTTCTTC
TRBV10-3	-	TRBJ1-1	-	CAISEGQARNTEAFF	TGTGCCATCAGTGAGGGGCAGGCCAGGAACACTGAAGCTTTCTTT
TRBV5-1	-	TRBJ2-7	TRBD1	CASSSGTGTYEQYF	TGCGCCAGCAGCTCCGGGACAGGGACGTACGAGCAGTACTTC
TRBV7-2	-	TRBJ2-7	TRBD2	CASSLVTREGEQYF	TGTGCCAGCAGCTTAGTTACGAGGGAGGGCGAGCAGTACTTC
TRBV2	-	TRBJ1-5	-	CASSSRGSGKSNQPQHF	TGTGCCAGCAGTTCCAGGGGAAGTGGCAAAAGCAATCAGCCCCAGCATTTT
TRBV5-1	-	TRBJ2-3	TRBD1	CASKAGTGLHDTQYF	TGCGCCTCCAAGGCAGGGACAGGGTTGCACGATACGCAGTATTTT
TRBV5-4	-	TRBJ1-1	TRBD1	CASSLAGQGGTEAFF	TGTGCCAGCAGCTTAGCGGGACAGGGAGGAACTGAAGCTTTCTTT
TRBV7-8	-	TRBJ1-5	TRBD1	CASSPGGGQPQHF	TGTGCCAGCAGCCCAGGGGGTGGACAGCCCCAGCATTTT
TRBV5-5	-	TRBJ1-2	-	CASSLGRSPNLEGYTF	TGTGCCAGCAGCTTGGGAAGATCCCCCAATCTAGAAGGCTACACCTTC
TRBV9	-	TRBJ1-6	-	CASSGQLSSPLHF	TGTGCCAGCAGCGGACAGCTCAGTTCACCCCTCCACTTT
TRBV5-1	-	TRBJ1-2	TRBD1	CASSLAGQGASGYTF	TGCGCCAGCAGCTTGGCCGGGCAGGGGGCGAGTGGCTACACCTTC
TRBV5-1	-	TRBJ2-5	-	CASSLVAGEETQYF	TGCGCCAGCAGCTTGGTGGCAGGGGAAGAGACCCAGTACTTC
TRBV4-1	-	TRBJ1-5	TRBD1	CASSQEGGQGAGNQPQHF	TGCGCCAGCAGCCAAGAGGGGGGACAGGGGGCGGGCAATCAGCCCCAGCATTTT
TRBV7-2	-	TRBJ2-7	TRBD2	CASSFGLAREQYF	TGTGCCAGCAGCTTCGGACTAGCGCGGGAGCAGTACTTC
TRBV7-3	-	TRBJ1-2	TRBD1	CASSPRAWTGASNYGYTF	TGTGCCAGCAGCCCGAGGGCGTGGACAGGGGCTTCCAACTATGGCTACACCTTC
TRBV7-9	-	TRBJ2-1	TRBD2	CASSSIGAGVRNEQFF	TGTGCCAGCAGCTCCATCGGGGCGGGAGTTAGGAATGAGCAGTTCTTC
TRBV2	-	TRBJ2-2	-	CASSELAIGELFF	TGTGCCAGCAGTGAATTAGCAATCGGGGAGCTGTTTTTT
TRBV10-1	-	TRBJ2-2	-	CASSESGAPGELFF	TGCGCCAGCAGTGAGTCGGGGGCCCCCGGGGAGCTGTTTTTT
TRBV7-9	-	TRBJ2-7	TRBD2	CASSAGTRANEQYF	TGTGCCAGCAGCGCCGGGACTAGGGCCAACGAGCAGTACTTC
TRBV5-1	-	TRBJ2-7	-	CASSSWGRDGDEQYF	TGCGCCAGCAGCTCATGGGGCAGGGATGGGGACGAGCAGTACTTC
TRBV29-1	-	TRBJ1-3	-	CSVEGRREDRKNTIYF	TGCAGCGTTGAAGGAAGGCGGGAGGATAGGAAGAACACCATATATTTT
TRBV5-1	-	TRBJ1-2	TRBD1	CASSPLIPGTGDDYTF	TGCGCCAGCAGCCCCTTGATACCAGGGACAGGAGATGACTACACCTTC
TRBV7-8	-	TRBJ2-1	TRBD2	CATSVGLAGSSSYNEQFF	TGTGCCACCAGTGTGGGACTAGCGGGATCGAGCTCCTACAATGAGCAGTTCTTC
TRBV7-6	-	TRBJ1-1	TRBD1	CASFRKGSGQGNTEAFF	TGTGCCAGCTTTAGAAAGGGCTCGGGACAGGGGAACACTGAAGCTTTCTTT
TRBV19	-	TRBJ1-6	TRBD1	CASSGLQGESPLHF	TGTGCCAGTAGTGGTTTGCAGGGGGAATCACCCCTCCACTTT
TRBV5-6	once	TRBJ2-5	TRBD2	CASSPGTSGSRETQYF	TGTGCCAGCAGCCCGGGGACTAGCGGGAGTCGAGAGACCCAGTACTTC
TRBV5-1	-	TRBJ2-3	-	CASSLNAGTDTQYF	TGCGCCAGCAGCTTGAACGCGGGAACAGATACGCAGTATTTT
TRBV3-1/TRBV3-2	-	TRBJ1-2	-	CASSPNSPGVDSDGYTF	TGTGCCAGCAGCCCCAACTCCCCAGGGGTAGACAGTGATGGCTACACCTTC
TRBV12-3/TRBV12-4	-	TRBJ1-1	-	CASSLLGGTEAFF	TGTGCCAGCAGTTTACTGGGGGGCACTGAAGCTTTCTTT
TRBV19	few	TRBJ2-1	TRBD2	CASSRTSGYNEQFF	TGTGCCAGTAGCCGGACTAGCGGTTACAATGAGCAGTTCTTC
TRBV6-6	-	TRBJ1-2	-	CASSYPGQIANYGYTF	TGTGCCAGCAGTTACCCCGGACAGATAGCTAACTATGGCTACACCTTC
TRBV7-3	-	TRBJ2-2	-	CASSYARTGELFF	TGTGCCAGCAGCTACGCGCGGACCGGGGAGCTGTTTTTT
TRBV28	-	TRBJ1-1	-	CASSLRTEAFF	TGTGCCAGCAGTTTACGCACTGAAGCTTTCTTT
TRBV7-8	-	TRBJ1-1	-	CASSPSLARVNTEAFF	TGTGCCAGCAGCCCATCCCTCGCGAGGGTGAACACTGAAGCTTTCTTT
TRBV6-5	-	TRBJ1-3	-	CASSLTQGSGNTIYF	TGTGCCAGCAGCCTAACCCAGGGGTCTGGAAACACCATATATTTT
TRBV29-1	-	TRBJ1-3	TRBD1	CSVERQGGNTIYF	TGCAGCGTTGAACGACAGGGGGGAAACACCATATATTTT
TRBV5-1	-	TRBJ2-1	TRBD2	CASSLSGIDYNEQFF	TGCGCCAGCAGCCTTAGCGGGATAGATTACAATGAGCAGTTCTTC
TRBV28	-	TRBJ2-3	TRBD2	CASSLSLAGVTDTQYF	TGTGCCAGCAGTTTAAGCCTAGCGGGCGTCACAGATACGCAGTATTTT
TRBV10-2	-	TRBJ2-1	TRBD2	CASRVGAGWDNEQFF	TGCGCCAGCCGAGTTGGAGCGGGGTGGGACAATGAGCAGTTCTTC
TRBV14	-	TRBJ2-3	-	CASSQESRFIAESTDTQYF	TGTGCCAGCAGCCAAGAGTCACGGTTTATAGCGGAGAGCACAGATACGCAGTATTTT
TRBV6-5	-	TRBJ2-1	TRBD2	CASSYGRDGYNEQFF	TGTGCCAGCAGTTACGGGAGGGATGGCTACAATGAGCAGTTCTTC
TRBV7-9	-	TRBJ1-1	TRBD1	CASRPPPTGGSEAFF	TGTGCCAGCAGACCACCCCCTACAGGGGGGTCTGAAGCTTTCTTT
TRBV14	-	TRBJ1-1	-	CASRRGFNTEAFF	TGTGCCAGCAGAAGGGGGTTCAACACTGAAGCTTTCTTT
TRBV19	-	TRBJ2-1	TRBD2	CASSSAAGAYNEQFF	TGTGCCAGTAGTAGTGCAGCGGGAGCGTACAATGAGCAGTTCTTC
TRBV5-4	-	TRBJ2-2	TRBD2	CASSFPTSGNTGELFF	TGTGCCAGCAGCTTCCCGACTAGCGGGAACACCGGGGAGCTGTTTTTT
TRBV2	once	TRBJ2-1	-	CASSEWTANNEQFF	TGTGCCAGCAGTGAATGGACAGCCAACAATGAGCAGTTCTTC
TRBV18	-	TRBJ1-1	TRBD1	CASSATTGMNTEAFF	TGTGCCAGCTCAGCGACGACAGGGATGAACACTGAAGCTTTCTTT
TRBV27	-	TRBJ1-5	-	CASSFGGNQPQHF	TGTGCCAGCAGTTTCGGGGGCAATCAGCCCCAGCATTTT
TRBV3-1/TRBV3-2	-	TRBJ2-1	-	CASSPWTASSYNEQFF	TGTGCCAGCAGCCCGTGGACTGCTAGCTCCTACAATGAGCAGTTCTTC
TRBV28	-	TRBJ2-7	-	CASSSATREQYF	TGTGCCAGCAGTTCCGCAACTCGGGAGCAGTACTTC
TRBV28	-	TRBJ2-1	TRBD1	CASSSSGGNYNEQFF	TGTGCCAGCAGTTCCTCAGGGGGCAATTACAATGAGCAGTTCTTC
TRBV20-1	-	TRBJ1-1	-	CSALLNTEAFF	TGCAGTGCTCTATTGAACACTGAAGCTTTCTTT